This passage covers 32 T cell receptor beta chains from one sample sequenced in a study of T cell repertoires in cytomegalovirus infection (dated by TCRdb to between 2018 and 2021). Antigens for these TCRs are unknown. Interpreted using the paper, the treatment or condition label stands for: in vitro stimulation with specific CMV peptide epitopes to enrich CMV-specific T cells. Instrument on record: Illumina HiSeq 1500. The raw public data were reprocessed by TCRdb itself: fastp quality trimming at Q25, MiXCR clonotype calling, in-frame beta chains only. For every CDR3 protein sequence, its rows merge into one entry that carries the most common genes and DNA. Present in this sample are about 890,000 distinct CDR3 sequences, more than 25% of which were seen just once. The ten largest make up around an eighth of the sample. Sequencing used cultured CD8+ T cells from PBMCs, obtained from culture after CMV antigen stimulation. The receptors here all came from a human donor in good health (CMV status not recorded). Some clones in this sample may be carry-over from other donors' samples.

The rearrangement links TRBV7-6 to TRBJ2-4, with TRBD2 matching 8 bases. Germline CDR1 and CDR2: SGHVS and FNYEAQ. J gave up 2 bases and V 3 bases, and 3 bases lay outside the gene matches. The CDR3 is made up of 15 amino acids. The chain's CDR3 is CASSFAGGSKNIQYF. The CDR3 region has the DNA TGTGCCAGCAGCTTCGCGGGGGGTTCCAAAAACATTCAGTACTTC.

This clonotype was counted between two and nine times. The chain carries TRBV6-6 and TRBJ2-5; tentative D call: TRBD1 (6 bases). Germline V gene data show CDR1 as MNHNY and CDR2 as SVGAGI (reference sequence). V lost 5 bases and J 0 bases, leaving 10 bases between the germline ends. The CDR3 is 14 amino acids. CDR3 sequence (DNA): TGTGCCAGCAGTCAGGACAGTTACCAAGAGACCCAGTACTTC. It is translated as CASSQDSYQETQYF.

This clonotype was detected a few times. The gene calls are TRBV19 and TRBJ1-2; D gene unclear. Germline CDR1 reads LNHDA; CDR2 reads SQIVND (reference sequence). The CDR3 contains 13 residues. The ends were cut back, 8 bases at V and 5 bases at J, with 15 bases in the middle. As DNA, the CDR3 is TGTGCCAGTGCCCCCGCCCTGACTTATGGCTACACCTTC. Translation: CASAPALTYGYTF.

This clonotype was seen more than once but under ten times. The chain has TRBV7-8 and TRBJ2-1; a weak D match, TRBD1 (6 bases). Germline lookup yields CDR1 SGHVS and CDR2 FQNEAQ. V was clipped by 5 bases and J by 2 bases, with 13 bases between them. The CDR3 consists of 15 residues. This chain's CDR3 is CASSPQGWTYNEQFF. CDR3 nucleotides: TGTGCCAGCAGCCCCCAGGGGTGGACCTACAATGAGCAGTTCTTC.

The CDR3 nucleotides are TGTGCCAGCAGCTTAGGGGCGATGGGCAATCAGCCCCAGCATTTT. Protein: CASSLGAMGNQPQHF. The gene calls are TRBV7-8 and TRBJ1-5; D is uncertain. Germline assignment: CDR1 SGHVS and CDR2 FQNEAQ. V was shortened by 1 base and J by 2 bases, with 9 bases between the two germline ends. The CDR3 runs to 15 residues.

The V call is TRBV27, the J call TRBJ2-5; maybe TRBD1 (6 bases). The V end was cut by 0 bases, the J end by 5 bases, with 10 bases between. Germline-derived CDR1 and CDR2 are MNHEY and SMNVEV (reference sequence). The CDR3 contains 14 residues. CDR3 sequence reads: CASSLSSRGETQYF. The CDR3 DNA reads as TGTGCCAGCAGTTTATCCTCTAGGGGGGAGACCCAGTACTTC.

This sequence joins TRBV7-6 and TRBJ2-1; 9 bases agree with TRBD1. The V segment lost 5 bases and the J segment 8 bases; nucleotides outside the gene matches: 10. Germline V CDR1 and CDR2: SGHVS, FNYEAQ. This CDR3 is built from 15 residues. CDR3 amino acids: CASSVESGQGYEQFF. The CDR3 nucleotides are TGTGCCAGCAGCGTCGAGTCGGGACAGGGTTATGAGCAGTTCTTC.

The chain links TRBV28 to TRBJ2-7, with D possibly matching TRBD2 (7 bases). This CDR3 has 14 residues. Trimming pared 4 bases from V and 6 bases from J, leaving 16 bases between. CDR1 is MDHEN, CDR2 SYDVKM, per germline. CDR3 DNA sequence: TGTGCCAGCAGTTGGGGACTAACAGGGAGCGAGCAGTACGTC. Its translation is CASSWGLTGSEQYV.

The chain combines TRBV7-3 with TRBJ2-1, with 8 bases matching TRBD2. This CDR3 region has 20 residues. Germline loops: CDR1 SGHTA, CDR2 FQGTGA. The V gene end was trimmed by 3 bases and the J gene end by 4 bases; junction bases not matched to a gene: 20. Here the CDR3 reads CASSFNPVGASGHLYNEQFF. As DNA, the CDR3 is TGTGCCAGCAGCTTTAACCCCGTTGGGGCTAGCGGGCATCTATACAATGAGCAGTTCTTC.

This CDR3 is CASSQVTANTEAFF. CDR3 sequence (DNA): TGCGCCAGCAGCCAAGTGACTGCTAACACTGAAGCTTTCTTT. This chain connects TRBV4-1 to TRBJ1-1, with no clear D. With 1 base removed from V and 2 bases from J, the gap between germline ends came to 8 bases. The CDR3 spans 14 residues. The germline V gene encodes CDR1 MGHRA and CDR2 YSYEKL.

Comments on this clonotype: At one end, the junction sequence differs from germline, possibly due to a read error. The chain uses TRBV7-9 and TRBJ2-1; 8 nucleotides match TRBD2. CDR1 and CDR2 (germline): SEHNR, FQNEAQ (reference sequence). The CDR3 runs to 16 residues. The CDR3 is CASNLPSSGGNNEQFF. The DNA of the CDR3 is TGTGCCAGCAACTTACCGTCGAGCGGGGGTAACAATGAGCAGTTCTTC.

About this clonotype itself: The junction and the germline gene differ at one end; a read error may be behind it. The rearrangement uses TRBV6-6 and TRBJ1-1; possible D gene TRBD1, 5 bases. This CDR3 spans 14 amino acids. Germline V gene sequence: CDR1 MNHNY, CDR2 SVGAGI (reference sequence). CDR3 amino acids: CTSSIGGSNTEAFF. CDR3 DNA: TGTACCAGCAGCATCGGGGGGTCGAACACTGAAGCTTTCTTT.

This clonotype was counted between two and nine times. Here the CDR3 DNA reads TGTGCCAGCAGCCCCCGTCTCCCACAGGGATTGGGCAATGAGCAGTTCTTC. Translating it yields CASSPRLPQGLGNEQFF. The chain combines TRBV7-9 with TRBJ2-1, with D possibly TRBD1 on 6 matching bases. Trimming left V 5 bases short and J 6 bases short, with 23 bases between. The length of the CDR3 is 17 residues. Germline-derived CDR1 and CDR2 are SEHNR and FQNEAQ (reference sequence).

The chain is built from TRBV4-3 and TRBJ1-5; D might be TRBD1 (5 bases). Trimming took 4 bases from V and 7 from J, leaving 17 bases between them. The CDR3 is 15 amino acids. Germline V gene lookup returns CDR1 LGHNA and CDR2 YSLEER. The CDR3 reads CASSRTLGVSQPQHF. DNA of the CDR3: TGCGCCAGCAGCCGGACCTTAGGGGTAAGCCAGCCCCAGCATTTT.

The genes are TRBV4-3 and TRBJ1-5; 7 bases are shared with TRBD1. With V trimmed by 6 bases and J by 0 bases, 5 bases remained unmatched. Germline-derived CDR1 and CDR2 are LGHNA and YSLEER. The CDR3 covers 15 residues. This CDR3 reads CASRLDRVSNQPQHF. As DNA, the CDR3 is TGCGCCAGCAGGCTCGACAGGGTTAGCAATCAGCCCCAGCATTTT.

There are a few counts of this clonotype. The gene calls are TRBV7-9 and TRBJ2-7, with D tentatively TRBD1 or TRBD2 (5 bases each). CDR1 is SEHNR, CDR2 FQNEAQ, per germline (reference sequence). CDR3 length equals 15 residues. The V and J ends lost 8 bases and 5 bases respectively, with 22 bases between them. CDR3 DNA sequence: TGTGCCAGCGGGAGAGGGGAGCAACGAAAGGACGAGCAGTACGTC. Residues: CASGRGEQRKDEQYV.

V is TRBV27 and J is TRBJ2-7, with no clear D. Trimming pared 2 bases from V and 2 bases from J, leaving 7 bases between. The CDR3 extends over 13 amino acids. Germline lookup yields CDR1 MNHEY and CDR2 SMNVEV (reference sequence). The CDR3 nucleotides read TGTGCCAGCAGTTTAGTGACTGCCTACGAGCAGTACTTC. Residues: CASSLVTAYEQYF.

This clonotype was detected many times. This chain connects TRBV12-5 to TRBJ1-5; the D is unclear. Trimming took 1 base from V and 5 from J, leaving 6 bases between them. In germline, CDR1 is LGHNT, CDR2 FRNRAP. This CDR3 has 13 residues. CDR3 loop: CASGLGRDQPQHF. The CDR3 coding sequence is TGTGCTAGTGGTTTGGGACGGGATCAGCCCCAGCATTTT.

The chain links TRBV27 to TRBJ2-7; D assignment may be TRBD1 or TRBD2 (5 bases each). This CDR3 contains 15 residues. From germline, CDR1 is MNHEY and CDR2 SMNVEV (reference sequence). The CDR3, as DNA: TGTACCAGCAGTCAGGGCCCGGGGAGAACCTACGAGCAGTACGTC. It is translated as CTSSQGPGRTYEQYV.

The rearrangement uses TRBV2 and TRBJ2-7, with 8 bases aligning to TRBD2. The CDR3 totals 18 residues. Trimming cost V 3 bases and J 2 bases; bases outside gene matches: 15. Germline CDR1 SNHLY, CDR2 FYNNEI. CDR3 in amino acids: CASSESSFRLAITYEQYV. CDR3 bases: TGTGCCAGCAGTGAGAGCAGTTTTCGACTAGCGATAACCTACGAGCAGTACGTC.

This clonotype was observed at least ten times. The chain combines TRBV7-2 with TRBJ2-2; D is unresolved. There are 13 residues in the CDR3. Looked up from germline, CDR1 is SGHTA and CDR2 is FQGNSA. Trimming took 5 bases from V and 7 from J, leaving 11 bases between them. CDR3: CASSHGWGGELFF. The CDR3 coding sequence is TGTGCCAGCAGCCATGGGTGGGGCGGGGAGCTGTTTTTT. Full variable domain (outside the CDR3, taken from reference TRBV7-2 and TRBJ2-2): GAGVSQSPSNKVTEKGKDVELRCDPISGHTALYWYRQSLGQGLEFLIYFQGNSAPDKSGLPSDRFSAERTGGSVSTLTIQRTQQEDSAVYLCASSHGWGGELFFGEGSRLTVL.

This clonotype has only a few counts. The chain is built from TRBV7-9 and TRBJ2-2; D gene ambiguous. The CDR3 runs to 16 residues. With 7 bases removed from V and 1 base from J, the gap between germline ends came to 16 bases. Germline V gives CDR1 SEHNR, CDR2 FQNEAQ (reference sequence). As DNA, the CDR3 is TGTGCCAGCATCACACAGTGGACGGAGAACACCGGGGAGCTGTTTTTT. Translated: CASITQWTENTGELFF. The whole variable domain, filled in from reference TRBV7-9 and TRBJ2-2, reads DTGVSQNPRHKITKRGQNVTFRCDPISEHNRLYWYRQTLGQGPEFLTYFQNEAQLEKSRLLSDRFSAERPKGSFSTLEIQRTEQGDSAMYLCASITQWTENTGELFFGEGSRLTVL.

This clonotype was seen at least ten times. V and J are TRBV7-6 and TRBJ2-3; 13 bases match TRBD2. Germline values: CDR1 SGHVS, CDR2 FNYEAQ. This CDR3 has 17 amino acids. With 4 bases clipped from V and 0 bases from J, the junction kept 4 bases outside the gene matches. DNA of the CDR3: TGTGCCAGCAGCTGGACTAGCGGGGGCTCTAGCACAGATACGCAGTATTTT. Translating gives CASSWTSGGSSTDTQYF.

The table lists this clonotype with a few counts. The rearrangement links TRBV24-1 to TRBJ2-1; 9 bases line up with TRBD1. Germline V lookup: CDR1 KGHDR, CDR2 SFDVKD. CDR3 size: 16 residues. V gave up 4 bases and J gave up 1 base; unmatched junction bases: 4. In DNA form, the CDR3 reads TGTGCCACCAGTGAGGACAGGGGATGGTCCTACAATGAGCAGTTCTTC. Protein product: CATSEDRGWSYNEQFF.

This clonotype was counted between two and nine times. The rearrangement links TRBV4-1 to TRBJ1-3; D is ambiguous. Germline values: CDR1 MGHRA, CDR2 YSYEKL. This CDR3 has 16 residues. V was trimmed by 1 base and J by 1 base, leaving 11 bases between them. This CDR3 is CASSQGLGRSGNTIYF. The CDR3 DNA sequence: TGCGCCAGCAGCCAAGGATTAGGCAGGTCTGGAAACACCATATATTTT.

The V and J genes are TRBV4-3 and TRBJ2-3; 11 nucleotides agree with TRBD2. In germline, CDR1 is LGHNA, CDR2 YSLEER. V shed 1 base, J shed 1 base, and the junction held 4 bases outside the gene matches. The CDR3 runs to 17 residues. CDR3 nucleotide sequence: TGCGCCAGCAGCCAAGTATTGACTAGCGGGGGCACAGATACGCAGTATTTT. Encoded protein: CASSQVLTSGGTDTQYF.

The J gene is TRBJ2-3, the V gene TRBV5-6, with TRBD2 matching over 7 bases. V was pared by 4 bases and J by 5 bases, with 13 bases of the junction left unmatched. CDR3 length: 16 amino acids. Germline V gives CDR1 SGHDT, CDR2 YYEEEE. CDR3 DNA: TGTGCCAGCAGCCCCGAGGGGCGGGGGATGATAGATACGCAGTATTTT. It yields the protein CASSPEGRGMIDTQYF.

This clonotype was seen repeatedly, ten times or more. The CDR3 nucleotides are TGTGCCAGCAGGAGGTGGGCACTCACCTCACCCCTCCACTTT. Translating it yields CASRRWALTSPLHF. The chain links TRBV7-2 to TRBJ1-6; D uncertain. In germline, CDR1 is SGHTA, CDR2 FQGNSA. Trimming removed 6 bases at V and 10 bases at J, with 16 bases between. The CDR3 runs to 14 residues.

With regard to this clonotype: One base away lies a much larger clone, so this may be a sequencing read error. The genes are TRBV7-2 and TRBJ2-5; D may be TRBD1 (8 bases). Germline loops: CDR1 SGHTA, CDR2 FQGNSA. The CDR3 loop spans 15 amino acids. In nucleotides, the CDR3 is TGTGTCAGCAGCCCAACAACAGGGGGGGGTGAGACCCAGTACTTC. Encoded protein: CVSSPTTGGGETQYF.

This clonotype was observed a handful of times. The chain uses TRBV6-2 or TRBV6-3 and TRBJ2-1, with 8 bases lining up with TRBD1. Unmatched junction bases numbered 16, after V lost 4 bases and J lost 8 bases. CDR1 MNHEY and CDR2 SVGEGT come from the germline V gene. This CDR3 is built from 17 residues. The CDR3 DNA sequence: TGTGCCAGCAGTTCCATTGACTACAGGGGGTCAAGGGATGAGCAGTTCTTC. Translation gives CASSSIDYRGSRDEQFF.

This chain joins TRBV6-9 and TRBJ1-1; the D is unclear. Germline CDR1 MNHGY, CDR2 SVAAGI. Trimming left V 2 bases short and J 0 bases short, with 10 bases between. The length of the CDR3 is 15 residues. The CDR3 is CASSYVGRLNTEAFF. The CDR3 nucleotides are TGTGCCAGCAGTTATGTTGGCAGACTGAACACTGAAGCTTTCTTT.

This clonotype has at least ten counts. The rearrangement uses TRBV7-2 and TRBJ2-1, with D uncertain. There are 11 residues in the CDR3. CDR1 and CDR2 from the germline V gene are SGHTA and FQGNSA. Trimming pared 5 bases from V and 8 bases from J, leaving 7 bases between. The CDR3 here is CASSQGYEQFF. The DNA of the CDR3 is TGTGCCAGCAGCCAAGGCTATGAGCAGTTCTTC.